This TCR beta chain came from a study of identical twins. Regarding the study as a whole: Within twin pairs, the out-of-frame alpha sequences they shared showed excess low generation probability. Insertions were fewer in abundant cord blood beta clonotypes, whereas memory repertoires showed none of this pattern.

Germline values: CDR1 MNHEY, CDR2 SVGAGI. The CDR3 loop spans 16 amino acids. Trimming shortened V by 6 bases and J by 5 bases, and 22 bases separated the two germline ends. TCRdb called the 5' RACE reads again in MiXCR, with one record for every CDR3 protein. The sample yields some 1,600,000 distinct CDR3 sequences, 25% to 35% seen once. With respect to this clonotype: Its antigen is still unknown.

The chain employs TRBV6-5 and TRBJ1-1; D unresolved. Specimen: cord blood. This TCR was sampled from a newborn girl in good health. As DNA, the CDR3 is TGTGCCAGCAGACTACGACAAGGCCCCTTTGGGACTGAAGCTTTCTTT. It yields the protein CASRLRQGPFGTEAFF.